The TCR beta chain described here comes from a study of blood T cell repertoires in COVID-19. Study-level information: Material from acute and convalescent COVID-19 was sourced from the United States, Italy and Spain. Sample material is recorded as cDNA or gDNA derived from T cells, B-cell-depleted T cells, or PBMCs.

In the original processing: Scientists estimated how many nucleated cells there were by amplifying reference gene primers. Clones were sequenced by immunoSEQ multiplex PCR, and TCRdb holds only the in-frame ones, with some missing. V, J and clone size are taken as reported in that table, and D and trimming were inferred from the DNA itself. The table shows fewer than 85,000 clones, with roughly 80% occurring only once. This CDR3 is 15 amino acids long. Germline CDR1 is SGDLS and CDR2 is YYNGEE. Trimming stripped 2 bases from V and 7 bases from J, with 15 bases between. The V and J genes are TRBV9 and TRBJ2-2, with TRBD1 as a possible D gene (5 bases). The sample was peripheral blood. The sequence came from a woman aged 60-75 years with acute or convalescent COVID-19. For the CDR3, the DNA is TGTGCCAGCAGCGTGACCCAGGGTAGGGTCGGGGAGCTGTTTTTT. Protein sequence: CASSVTQGRVGELFF.